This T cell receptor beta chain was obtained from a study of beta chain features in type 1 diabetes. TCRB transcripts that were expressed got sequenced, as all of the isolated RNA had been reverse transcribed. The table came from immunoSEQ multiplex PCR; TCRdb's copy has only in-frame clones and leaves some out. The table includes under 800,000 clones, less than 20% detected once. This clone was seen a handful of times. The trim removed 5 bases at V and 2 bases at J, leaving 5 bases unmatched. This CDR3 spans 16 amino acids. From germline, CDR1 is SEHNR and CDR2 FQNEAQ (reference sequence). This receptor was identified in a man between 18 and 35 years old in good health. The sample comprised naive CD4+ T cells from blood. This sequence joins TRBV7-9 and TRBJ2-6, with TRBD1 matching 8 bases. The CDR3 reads CASSRKTGAGANVLTF. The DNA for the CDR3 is TGTGCCAGCAGCCGAAAGACAGGGGCTGGGGCCAACGTCCTGACTTTC.